This passage covers 23 T cell receptor beta chains from one sample sequenced in a study of T-cell memory formation after mild COVID-19 (dated by TCRdb to about 2021). Libraries were constructed by 5' RACE. Sequencing instrument: Illumina NovaSeq 6000. TCRdb reanalyzed the raw reads on its own, using fastp at Q25 for trimming and MiXCR for clone calling, and kept in-frame beta chains. Entries that share a CDR3 protein sequence are merged under the most common genes and DNA. In this sample the table shows about 190,000 distinct CDR3 sequences, 18% of which occur a single time. Of the sample, 2.4% is held by the ten largest clones. The sequenced material came from PBMCs or a T cell subset sorted from them (not recorded which). All receptors come from an adult woman who had mild COVID-19 (a few samples of this study predate the infection). The sample titles of this study are shuffled in the database, so cell type and time point are left out; the donor was told from shared clones.

This clonotype was seen a handful of times. The CDR3 nucleotides are TGTGCCAGCAGTGGGACAGGTAGAGGTACTGAAGCTTTCTTT. It encodes CASSGTGRGTEAFF. The J gene is TRBJ1-1, the V gene TRBV12-3 or TRBV12-4, with 8 bases lining up with TRBD1. CDR3 length: 14 residues. V lost 5 bases, J lost 5 bases, and 7 bases stayed unmatched.

V is TRBV7-2 and J is TRBJ2-5, with 8 bases fitting TRBD1. V lost 5 bases, J lost 7 bases, and 15 bases stayed unmatched. CDR1 is SGHTA, CDR2 FQGNSA, per germline. The CDR3 runs 16 residues. CDR3 sequence: CASSKEPTGAAGTQYF. CDR3 nucleotide sequence: TGTGCCAGCAGCAAAGAACCGACAGGGGCGGCGGGGACCCAGTACTTC.

This clonotype occurred a few times. The chain employs TRBV27 and TRBJ1-4; 9 nucleotides agree with TRBD1. This CDR3 contains 16 residues. The V segment lost 6 bases and the J segment 6 bases; nucleotides outside the gene matches: 11. Germline CDR1 is MNHEY and CDR2 is SMNVEV (reference sequence). The CDR3 DNA reads TGTGCCAGCAGCAAAACAGGGGGCGGACTATATGAAAAACTGTTTTTT. Translating it yields CASSKTGGGLYEKLFF.

The V gene is TRBV23-1, the J gene TRBJ2-7, with a weak D call TRBD1 (5 bases). TRBV23-1 is annotated as an ORF whose role is uncertain. The CDR3 consists of 14 residues. Trimming took 8 bases from V and 2 from J, leaving 16 bases between them. CDR3 loop: CASEQGTTPYEQYF. The CDR3 nucleotides are TGCGCCAGCGAGCAGGGCACGACGCCCTACGAGCAGTACTTC.

The rearrangement uses TRBV7-9 and TRBJ1-6; D may be TRBD1 (5 bases). V lost 6 bases to trimming and J lost 8 bases, with 14 bases between them. Germline V CDR1 and CDR2: SEHNR, FQNEAQ (reference sequence). CDR3 size: 14 residues. The CDR3: CASSRRDGDSPLHF. The CDR3 bases are TGTGCCAGCAGTCGCCGGGACGGGGATTCACCCCTCCACTTT.

The chain has TRBV20-1 and TRBJ1-1; no definite D call. This CDR3 spans 12 amino acids. The germline V gene encodes CDR1 DFQATT and CDR2 SNEGSKA (reference sequence). V was cut by 4 bases and J by 5 bases, with 11 bases left in between. The CDR3 loop is CSAKAGGTEAFF. CDR3 nucleotide sequence: TGCAGTGCTAAGGCAGGTGGAACTGAAGCTTTCTTT.

The CDR3 DNA sequence: TGTGCCAGCAGCTTACGGGGGACAGGGGCGTTCGGAGACACCATATATTTT. The encoded protein is CASSLRGTGAFGDTIYF. The chain employs TRBV7-9 and TRBJ1-3; 10 bases agree with TRBD1. J gave up 8 bases and V 2 bases, and 12 bases lay outside the gene matches. The V gene's germline CDR1 is SEHNR and CDR2 FQNEAQ (reference sequence). The CDR3 is 17 residues long.

CDR3 sequence reads: CASSPGGAGSHNEQFF. CDR3 bases: TGCGCCAGCAGCCCGGGTGGGGCGGGGTCCCACAATGAGCAGTTCTTC. This chain connects TRBV5-1 to TRBJ2-1; possible D gene TRBD2, 6 bases. CDR1 is SGHRS and CDR2 is YFSETQ in the germline V gene. V was shortened by 4 bases and J by 5 bases, with 19 bases between the two germline ends. The CDR3 runs to 16 residues.

A few counts support this clonotype. The J gene is TRBJ1-5, the V gene TRBV7-8; no clear D gene. Germline V gene sequence: CDR1 SGHVS, CDR2 FQNEAQ. The V end was cut by 1 base, the J end by 6 bases, with 7 bases between. The CDR3 runs 13 residues. CDR3 region: CASSLDPSQPQHF. CDR3 nucleotides: TGTGCCAGCAGCTTAGATCCCTCTCAGCCCCAGCATTTT.

The genes are TRBV20-1 and TRBJ2-1; 11 bases are a match to TRBD2. V shed 5 bases, J shed 4 bases, and the junction held 10 bases outside the gene matches. Germline values: CDR1 DFQATT, CDR2 SNEGSKA (reference sequence). The length of the CDR3 is 16 residues. The CDR3 region has the DNA TGCAGTGCTCCGGATTCTAGCGGGAGGACTTACAATGAGCAGTTCTTC. This sequence encodes CSAPDSSGRTYNEQFF.

This clonotype was counted ten times or more. The chain employs TRBV5-1 and TRBJ2-7; unclear D gene. The CDR3 contains 14 residues. Trimming removed 2 bases from V and 0 bases from J, with 9 bases in between. Germline V CDR1 and CDR2: SGHRS, YFSETQ. CDR3 DNA: TGCGCCAGCAGCTTTGGTTCGAGCTCCTACGAGCAGTACTTC. Translating gives CASSFGSSSYEQYF.

This clonotype was seen a handful of times. The gene calls are TRBV5-1 and TRBJ2-3; possible D gene TRBD2, 5 bases. Germline V gene lookup returns CDR1 SGHRS and CDR2 YFSETQ. This CDR3 comprises 17 residues. Trimming removed 4 bases from V and 2 bases from J, with 20 bases in between. CDR3: CASSLTAGTIITDTQYF. The DNA for the CDR3 is TGCGCCAGCAGCCTTACCGCGGGCACCATAATCACAGATACGCAGTATTTT.

This clonotype was observed a handful of times. The chain couples TRBV20-1 to TRBJ2-1; a weak D match, TRBD2 (6 bases). Trimming took off 2 bases at V and 3 bases at J, with 14 bases between the two ends. The CDR3 contains 15 residues. Germline V gives CDR1 DFQATT, CDR2 SNEGSKA (reference sequence). CDR3 sequence: CSARSDYLVYNEQFF. The CDR3 DNA is TGCAGTGCTAGATCGGACTACCTGGTCTACAATGAGCAGTTCTTC.

The table lists this clonotype with many counts. The V gene is TRBV19, the J gene TRBJ2-7, with TRBD2 identical over 11 bases. This CDR3 is built from 18 residues. Unmatched junction bases numbered 10, after V lost 1 base and J lost 2 bases. The germline V gene has CDR1 LNHDA and CDR2 SQIVND (reference sequence). The CDR3 is CASSIASLTSGKPYEQYF. The CDR3, as DNA: TGTGCCAGTAGTATAGCTTCTCTGACTAGCGGGAAGCCCTACGAGCAGTACTTC.

This clonotype has only one observation. This chain connects TRBV7-2 to TRBJ1-1, with TRBD1 identical over 7 bases. Germline V lookup: CDR1 SGHTA, CDR2 FQGNSA. V shed 5 bases, J shed 0 bases, and the junction held 15 bases outside the gene matches. The CDR3 sequence is 18 residues long. The CDR3, as DNA: TGTGCCAGCAGCGGGTTCGTGGGCATCCAGGGGGTGAACACTGAAGCTTTCTTT. It specifies CASSGFVGIQGVNTEAFF.

This clonotype was observed a few times. This chain uses TRBV20-1 with TRBJ1-1; tentative D call: TRBD1 (5 bases). V lost 5 bases to trimming and J lost 1 base, with 17 bases between them. Per germline, CDR1 DFQATT and CDR2 SNEGSKA (reference sequence). There are 15 residues in the CDR3. The CDR3 region has the DNA TGCAGTGCTTGGAACCCCTCGGGGGGGAACACTGAAGCTTTCTTT. Its protein product is CSAWNPSGGNTEAFF.

V usage is TRBV12-3 or TRBV12-4 and J usage is TRBJ1-6; possibly TRBD1 for D (6 bases). The CDR3 totals 14 residues. The V and J ends lost 5 bases and 2 bases respectively, with 7 bases between them. CDR3 loop: CASSRQAYNSPLHF. In nucleotides, the CDR3 is TGTGCCAGCAGTCGACAGGCCTATAATTCACCCCTCCACTTT.

The chain uses TRBV15 and TRBJ1-1; 7 bases align to TRBD1. V dropped 8 bases and J dropped 0; count of bases not matched to a gene: 18. Germline V gives CDR1 LNHNV, CDR2 YYDKDF (reference sequence). The CDR3 totals 18 residues. DNA for the CDR3: TGTGCCACCCATCCTGGTTACGGCCGGGACAGCATGAACACTGAAGCTTTCTTT. Translated, it gives CATHPGYGRDSMNTEAFF.

The chain has TRBV24-1 and TRBJ2-7; 8 bases agree with TRBD1. V lost 4 bases, J lost 0 bases, and 4 bases stayed unmatched. Per germline, CDR1 KGHDR and CDR2 SFDVKD. CDR3 length: 15 residues. This chain's CDR3 is CATSEWTGSSYEQYF. CDR3 in DNA: TGTGCCACCAGTGAGTGGACAGGGAGCTCCTACGAGCAGTACTTC.

The V gene is TRBV12-3 or TRBV12-4, the J gene TRBJ1-1; D unresolved. CDR3 size: 16 residues. V was pared by 6 bases and J by 2 bases, with 19 bases between. CDR3 residues: CASRPNVGRVNTEAFF. In nucleotides, the CDR3 is TGTGCCAGCAGGCCGAACGTTGGCCGGGTTAACACTGAAGCTTTCTTT.

The gene calls are TRBV7-9 and TRBJ1-4; D remains ambiguous. The V gene lost 4 bases and the J gene lost 2 bases, with 20 bases spanning the gap. CDR3 length equals 18 residues. In germline, CDR1 is SEHNR, CDR2 FQNEAQ (reference sequence). In nucleotides, the CDR3 is TGTGCCAGCAGCTCGAGAACAGCGTCGGAGGGCACTAATGAAAAACTGTTTTTT. Translated, it gives CASSSRTASEGTNEKLFF.

This clonotype was recorded only once. The gene calls are TRBV20-1 and TRBJ2-1; 15 nucleotides line up with TRBD2. The CDR3 runs 18 residues. Unmatched junction bases numbered 13, after V lost 3 bases and J lost 7 bases. The germline CDR1 and CDR2 sequences are DFQATT and SNEGSKA (reference sequence). The CDR3, as DNA: TGCAGTGCTAGCCCCGGACTAGCGGGAGGGCCAGTAAGGAATGAGCAGTTCTTC. Residues: CSASPGLAGGPVRNEQFF.

As to this clonotype: In this CDR3 the conserved last residue, phenylalanine or tryptophan, is missing, so a read error is likely. The chain is built from TRBV6-6 and TRBJ2-7, with D tentatively TRBD2 (6 bases). The CDR3 sequence is 16 residues long. The germline V and J ends were trimmed by 0 bases and 2 bases, with 14 bases remaining between them. CDR1 and CDR2 (germline): MNHNY, SVGAGI (reference sequence). CDR3 nucleotides: TGTGCCAGCAGTTACTCGATTGTTGGCGGGGCCTACGAGCAGTACTTA. Amino acid sequence: CASSYSIVGGAYEQYL.